The 2 T cell receptor beta chains presented below share a single source sample, sequenced in a study of CD8 T cells in Susac syndrome. The RNA, about 0.5 to 1 ug, was put through reverse transcription using random hexamers. TCRdb redid the calling of the immunoSEQ multiplex PCR reads with MiXCR, one entry per CDR3 protein. The sample includes about 400,000 distinct CDR3 sequences, approximately 89% of them seen just once. Input material: CD8+ T cells from PBMCs. These receptors were taken from a human donor with multiple sclerosis.

This clonotype has a single count. V is TRBV12-5 and J is TRBJ1-1; D is unresolved. CDR3 length equals 20 residues. The ends were cut back, 0 bases at V and 5 bases at J, with 28 bases in the middle. Looked up from germline, CDR1 is LGHNT and CDR2 is FRNRAP. The CDR3 sequence: CASGLVGLNDVSRSVTEAFF. The CDR3 DNA reads as TGTGCTAGTGGTTTGGTAGGTCTAAATGACGTCTCTAGGTCCGTTACTGAAGCTTTCTTT.

This clonotype appeared a single time. This CDR3 reads CSAGTGDGYTF. The CDR3 DNA reads as TGCAGCGCAGGGACAGGGGATGGCTACACCTTC. The chain employs TRBV29-1 and TRBJ1-2; 10 positions match TRBD1. The CDR3 covers 11 residues. Germline CDR1 reads SQVTM; CDR2 reads ANQGSEA. The J segment lost 6 bases and the V segment lost 7 bases, leaving 2 bases of the junction unmatched.